What follows are 22 T cell receptor beta chains derived from one specimen sequenced in a study of OX40 agonist ivuxolimab in advanced cancers. TCRdb keeps only in-frame clones here, not all; method: immunoSEQ multiplex PCR. The sample lists around 58,000 clones, about 90% occurring once. The material was CD4+ or CD8+ T cells sorted from blood, obtained in a trial of the OX40 agonist ivuxolimab. These receptor sequences come from an adult with an advanced solid tumor such as melanoma, head and neck, liver or kidney cancer.

The chain couples TRBV2 to TRBJ1-1; no clear D gene. CDR1 and CDR2 (germline): SNHLY, FYNNEI. With 4 bases removed from V and 1 base from J, the gap between germline ends came to 13 bases. The CDR3 contains 15 residues. As DNA, the CDR3 is TGTGCCAGCAGTGGGGGAGTCACTAGGAACACTGAAGCTTTCTTT. This codes for CASSGGVTRNTEAFF.

This clone has just a few counts. V is TRBV6-6 and J is TRBJ1-3; D not resolved. Trimming removed 2 bases at V and 0 bases at J, with 8 bases between. This CDR3 has 15 residues. In germline, CDR1 is MNHNY, CDR2 SVGAGI (reference sequence). The CDR3 bases are TGTGCCAGCAGTTACGACCCGAACTCTGGAAACACCATATATTTT. Translated, it gives CASSYDPNSGNTIYF.

J is TRBJ2-7 and V is TRBV7-8; tentative D call: TRBD1 (6 bases). The length of the CDR3 is 11 residues. V was shortened by 5 bases and J by 7 bases, with 9 bases between the two germline ends. CDR1 and CDR2 (germline): SGHVS, FQNEAQ. CDR3 sequence: CASSPTGEQYF. The CDR3 DNA sequence: TGTGCCAGCAGCCCCACAGGGGAGCAGTACTTC.

CDR3 residues: CASRPVSSYNEQFF. Written as DNA, the CDR3 is TGTGCCAGCAGGCCAGTTAGCTCCTACAATGAGCAGTTCTTC. The V and J genes are TRBV6-5 and TRBJ2-1, with D unclear. Germline CDR1 reads MNHEY; CDR2 reads SVGAGI. V was clipped by 6 bases and J by 0 bases, with 9 bases between them. The length of the CDR3 is 14 residues.

The chain has TRBV21-1 and TRBJ2-2. TRBV21-1 is an annotated pseudogene. This CDR3 is 16 amino acids long. The CDR3 bases are TGTGCCATCCCCGTGGGACCGTACGATGCCACCGGGGAGCTGTTTTTT. It translates to CAIPVGPYDATGELFF.

This clone was seen a handful of times. The chain links TRBV9 to TRBJ1-6, with 7 bases that match TRBD1. Germline CDR1 is SGDLS and CDR2 is YYNGEE. J was trimmed by 9 bases and V by 3 bases; bases with no gene match: 9. This CDR3 spans 15 amino acids. The CDR3 coding sequence is TGTGCCAGCAGCGGTCAGGGGGGCCCTGGTTCACCCCTCCACTTT. It is translated as CASSGQGGPGSPLHF. Supplemented by reference TRBV9 and TRBJ1-6, the full variable domain reads DSGVTQTPKHLITATGQRVTLRCSPRSGDLSVYWYQQSLDQGLQFLIQYYNGEERAKGNILERFSAQQFPDLHSELNLSSLELGDSALYFCASSGQGGPGSPLHFGNGTRLTVT.

The V call is TRBV18, the J call TRBJ1-5; TRBD1 matches 8 bases. CDR3 size: 17 residues. Per germline, CDR1 KGHSH and CDR2 LQKENI. V shed 3 bases and J 5 bases; nucleotides not matched to a gene: 12. This CDR3 reads CASSPTRTGRVDQPQHF. The CDR3 DNA follows: TGTGCCAGCTCACCGACCCGGACAGGGAGGGTAGATCAGCCCCAGCATTTT.

V is TRBV19 and J is TRBJ2-7; D possibly corresponds to TRBD1 (6 bases). The germline CDR1 and CDR2 sequences are LNHDA and SQIVND (reference sequence). The CDR3 length is 13 residues. Trimming left V 9 bases short and J 4 bases short, with 16 bases between. The CDR3 here is CASRSGERYEQYF. In DNA form, the CDR3 reads TGTGCCAGCCGTTCAGGGGAGAGGTACGAGCAGTACTTC.

The rearrangement joins TRBV7-3 to TRBJ2-7, with TRBD2 identical over 8 bases. The trim removed 5 bases at V and 2 bases at J, leaving 5 bases unmatched. The CDR3 sequence is 14 residues long. The germline V gene has CDR1 SGHTA and CDR2 FQGTGA. This CDR3 reads CASSLAGGAYEQYF. Written as DNA, the CDR3 is TGTGCCAGCAGCCTAGCCGGGGGGGCCTACGAGCAGTACTTC. Variable domain in full (rest from reference TRBV7-3 and TRBJ2-7): GAGVSQTPSNKVTEKGKYVELRCDPISGHTALYWYRQSLGQGPEFLIYFQGTGAADDSGLPNDRFFAVRPEGSVSTLKIQRTERGDSAVYLCASSLAGGAYEQYFGPGTRLTVT.

The J gene is TRBJ2-5, the V gene TRBV15, with TRBD2 as a possible D gene (6 bases). The closer fit of TRBJ2-7 to the DNA end suggests the J call may be wrong. The CDR3 covers 11 residues. Germline V gene data show CDR1 as LNHNV and CDR2 as YYDKDF (reference sequence). CDR3 sequence: CATSQGGEQYF. For the CDR3, the DNA is TGTGCCACCTCGCAGGGAGGCGAGCAGTACTTC.

This clone was counted only a few times. V is TRBV7-3 and J is TRBJ1-5, with 10 bases that match TRBD1. V shed 5 bases, J shed 7 bases, and the junction held 2 bases outside the gene matches. The CDR3 sequence is 13 residues long. Per germline, CDR1 SGHTA and CDR2 FQGTGA. CDR3 in amino acids: CASSRTGGQPQHF. The CDR3 DNA reads TGTGCCAGCAGCAGGACAGGGGGACAGCCCCAGCATTTT. Looking up the rest from reference TRBV7-3 and TRBJ1-5 gives the full variable domain: GAGVSQTPSNKVTEKGKYVELRCDPISGHTALYWYRQSLGQGPEFLIYFQGTGAADDSGLPNDRFFAVRPEGSVSTLKIQRTERGDSAVYLCASSRTGGQPQHFGDGTRLSIL.

This clone has only one observation. The J gene is TRBJ1-1, the V gene TRBV10-3; D gene uncertain. This CDR3 spans 12 amino acids. Germline assignment: CDR1 ENHRY and CDR2 SYGVKD. V was pared by 6 bases and J by 1 base, with 6 bases between. Here the CDR3 DNA reads TGTGCCATCAGCCACCAGAACACTGAAGCTTTCTTT. It yields the protein CAISHQNTEAFF.

This clone was counted between two and nine times. The chain joins TRBV20-1 to TRBJ1-1, with D unclear. The CDR3 spans 11 residues. Germline V CDR1 and CDR2: DFQATT, SNEGSKA (reference sequence). V was clipped by 7 bases and J by 0 bases, with 6 bases between them. In nucleotides, the CDR3 is TGCAGTGTTAGGGTGAACACTGAAGCTTTCTTT. It encodes CSVRVNTEAFF.

This chain connects TRBV4-3 to TRBJ2-1; D unclear. The CDR3 has 16 residues. The V end was cut by 5 bases, the J end by 4 bases, with 18 bases between. Germline lookup yields CDR1 LGHNA and CDR2 YSLEER. The CDR3 protein is CASSTNGADWYNEQFF. DNA for the CDR3: TGCGCCAGCAGCACCAACGGAGCTGACTGGTACAATGAGCAGTTCTTC.

This clone was detected once. This sequence joins TRBV7-9 and TRBJ1-2; 7 nucleotides agree with TRBD1. V lost 4 bases, J lost 5 bases, and 16 bases stayed unmatched. Germline assignment: CDR1 SEHNR and CDR2 FQNEAQ (reference sequence). The CDR3 runs 17 residues. CDR3 region: CASSSPEGASPIYGYTF. The CDR3 bases are TGTGCCAGCAGCTCCCCGGAGGGGGCTTCTCCCATTTATGGCTACACCTTC.

This clone came up once. The chain employs TRBV5-6 and TRBJ2-1, with D perhaps given as TRBD1 or TRBD2 (5 bases each). The CDR3 consists of 19 residues. From germline, CDR1 is SGHDT and CDR2 YYEEEE. Trimming left V 2 bases short and J 0 bases short, with 21 bases between. DNA for the CDR3: TGTGCCAGCAGCTTCTCTTGGGGGAAAGGCCTAAGCTCCTACAATGAGCAGTTCTTC. It specifies CASSFSWGKGLSSYNEQFF.

This clone occurred a few times. The chain links TRBV25-1 to TRBJ1-1; D gene unclear. Trimming took off 4 bases at V and 5 bases at J, with 8 bases between the two ends. The CDR3 totals 12 residues. Germline CDR1 and CDR2: MGHDK and SYGVNS. The CDR3 DNA is TGTGCCAGCAGTGTCTCGCGGACTGAAGCTTTCTTT. Protein: CASSVSRTEAFF.

The chain carries TRBV7-9 and TRBJ1-2; D gene unclear. Germline loops: CDR1 SEHNR, CDR2 FQNEAQ (reference sequence). The CDR3 has 14 residues. V lost 5 bases, J lost 5 bases, and 15 bases lay in between. This chain's CDR3 is CASSPRAEFYGYTF. As DNA, the CDR3 is TGTGCCAGCAGCCCGCGGGCAGAATTTTATGGCTACACCTTC.

This rearrangement joins TRBV6-5 to TRBJ1-2; TRBD1 matches 7 bases. V lost 7 bases, J lost 3 bases, and 2 bases stayed unmatched. CDR1 and CDR2 (germline): MNHEY, SVGAGI. The CDR3 runs 12 residues. The CDR3 region is CASTTGDYGYTF. CDR3 sequence (DNA): TGTGCCAGCACCACAGGGGACTATGGCTACACCTTC.

This clone has a single count. This rearrangement joins TRBV4-1 to TRBJ2-5; D possibly corresponds to TRBD2 (6 bases). Germline V gene lookup returns CDR1 MGHRA and CDR2 YSYEKL. V shed 4 bases and J shed 5 bases, with 8 bases lying between them. CDR3 length: 12 amino acids. This chain's CDR3 is CASSLSGETQYF. The CDR3 bases are TGCGCCAGCAGCCTAAGCGGGGAGACCCAGTACTTC.

CDR3 coding DNA: TGTGCCAGTAGTACTGGGTTTGCCAATGAGCAGTTCTTC. The encoded protein is CASSTGFANEQFF. The chain recombines TRBV19 with TRBJ2-1; unclear D gene. Germline assignment: CDR1 LNHDA and CDR2 SQIVND (reference sequence). V was pared by 4 bases and J by 6 bases, with 10 bases between. The CDR3 runs 13 residues.

V gene TRBV11-2 combines with J gene TRBJ2-6; 7 nucleotides match TRBD1. Germline values: CDR1 SGHAT, CDR2 FQNNGV. This CDR3 has 16 amino acids. Trimming removed 2 bases from V and 2 bases from J; junction bases left unmatched: 3. CDR3 DNA: TGTGCCAGCAGCTTACTAGGGGGCACTGGGGCCAACGTCCTGACTTTC. It translates to CASSLLGGTGANVLTF.